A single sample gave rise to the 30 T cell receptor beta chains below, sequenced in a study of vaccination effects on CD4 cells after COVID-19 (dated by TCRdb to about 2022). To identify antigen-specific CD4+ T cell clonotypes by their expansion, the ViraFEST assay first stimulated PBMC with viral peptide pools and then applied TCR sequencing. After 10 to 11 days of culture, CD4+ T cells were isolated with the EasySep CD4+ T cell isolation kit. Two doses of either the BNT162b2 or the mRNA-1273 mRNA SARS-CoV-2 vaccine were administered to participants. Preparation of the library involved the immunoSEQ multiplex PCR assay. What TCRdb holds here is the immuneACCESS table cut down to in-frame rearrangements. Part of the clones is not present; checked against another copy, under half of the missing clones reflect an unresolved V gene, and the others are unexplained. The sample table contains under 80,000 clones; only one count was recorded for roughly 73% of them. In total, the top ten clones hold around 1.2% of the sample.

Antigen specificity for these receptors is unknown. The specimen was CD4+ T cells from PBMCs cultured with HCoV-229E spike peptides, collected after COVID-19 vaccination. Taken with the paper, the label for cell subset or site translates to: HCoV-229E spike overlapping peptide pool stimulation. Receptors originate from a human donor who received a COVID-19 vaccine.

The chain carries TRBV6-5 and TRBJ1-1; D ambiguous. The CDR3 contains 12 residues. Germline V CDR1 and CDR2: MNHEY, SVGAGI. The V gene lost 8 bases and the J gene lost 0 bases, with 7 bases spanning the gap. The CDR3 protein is CASSNVNTEAFF. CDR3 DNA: TGTGCCAGCTCGAACGTGAACACTGAAGCTTTCTTT.

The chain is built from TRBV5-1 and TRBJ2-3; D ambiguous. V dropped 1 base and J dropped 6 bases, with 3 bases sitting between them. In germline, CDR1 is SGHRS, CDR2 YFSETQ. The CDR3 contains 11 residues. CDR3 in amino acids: CASSLWDTQYF. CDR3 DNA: TGCGCCAGCAGCTTGTGGGATACGCAGTATTTT.

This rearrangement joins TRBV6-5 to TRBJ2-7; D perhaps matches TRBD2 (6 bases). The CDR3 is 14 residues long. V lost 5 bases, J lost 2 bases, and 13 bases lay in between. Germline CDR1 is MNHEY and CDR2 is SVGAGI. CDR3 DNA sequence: TGTGCCAGCAGTCGCCTGGGGGGAACCTACGAGCAGTACGTC. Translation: CASSRLGGTYEQYV.

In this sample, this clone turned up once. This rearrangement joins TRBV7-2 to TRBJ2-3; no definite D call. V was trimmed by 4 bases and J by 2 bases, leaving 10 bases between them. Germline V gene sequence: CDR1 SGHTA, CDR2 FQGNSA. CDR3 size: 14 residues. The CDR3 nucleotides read TGTGCCAGCAGCTCCCGGGTCTCCACAGATACGCAGTATTTT. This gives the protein CASSSRVSTDTQYF.

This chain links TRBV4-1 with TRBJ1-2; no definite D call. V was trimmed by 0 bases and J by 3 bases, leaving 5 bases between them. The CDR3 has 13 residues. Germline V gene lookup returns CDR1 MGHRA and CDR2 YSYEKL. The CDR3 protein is CASSQEIYYGYTF. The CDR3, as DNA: TGCGCCAGCAGCCAAGAGATTTACTATGGCTACACCTTC.

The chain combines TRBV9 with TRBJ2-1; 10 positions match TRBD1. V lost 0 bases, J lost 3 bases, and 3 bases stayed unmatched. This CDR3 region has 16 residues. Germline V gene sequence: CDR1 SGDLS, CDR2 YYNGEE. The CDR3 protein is CASSVETGGIYNEQFF. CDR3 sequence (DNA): TGTGCCAGCAGCGTAGAGACAGGGGGCATCTACAATGAGCAGTTCTTC.

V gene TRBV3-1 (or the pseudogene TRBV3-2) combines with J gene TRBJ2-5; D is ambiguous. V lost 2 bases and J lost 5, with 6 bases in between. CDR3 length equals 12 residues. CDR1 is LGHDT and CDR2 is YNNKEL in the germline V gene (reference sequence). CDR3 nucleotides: TGTGCCAGCAGCCAACTAGGCGAGACCCAGTACTTC. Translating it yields CASSQLGETQYF.

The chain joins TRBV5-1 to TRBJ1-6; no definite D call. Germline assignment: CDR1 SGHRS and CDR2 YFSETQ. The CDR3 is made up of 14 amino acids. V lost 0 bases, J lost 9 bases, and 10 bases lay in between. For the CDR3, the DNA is TGCGCCAGCAGCTTGGATGGGAGGAGTTCACCCCTCCACTTT. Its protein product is CASSLDGRSSPLHF.

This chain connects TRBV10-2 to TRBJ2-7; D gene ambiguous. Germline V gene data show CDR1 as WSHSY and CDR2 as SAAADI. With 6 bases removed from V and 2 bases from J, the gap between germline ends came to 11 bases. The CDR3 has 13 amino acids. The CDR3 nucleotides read TGCGCCAGCAGCAACGGGCCCACCTACGAGCAGTACGTC. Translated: CASSNGPTYEQYV.

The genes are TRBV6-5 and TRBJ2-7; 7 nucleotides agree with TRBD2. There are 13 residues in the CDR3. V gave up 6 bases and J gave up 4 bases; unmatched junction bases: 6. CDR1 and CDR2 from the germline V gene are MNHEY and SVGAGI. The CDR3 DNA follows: TGTGCCAGCAGACTTGGGGGGGAATACGAGCAGTACGTC. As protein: CASRLGGEYEQYV.

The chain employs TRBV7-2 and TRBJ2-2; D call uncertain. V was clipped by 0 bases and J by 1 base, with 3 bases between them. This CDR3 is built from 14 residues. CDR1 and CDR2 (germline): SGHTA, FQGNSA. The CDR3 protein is CASSLAQNTGELFF. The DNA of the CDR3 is TGTGCCAGCAGCTTAGCCCAGAACACCGGGGAGCTGTTTTTT.

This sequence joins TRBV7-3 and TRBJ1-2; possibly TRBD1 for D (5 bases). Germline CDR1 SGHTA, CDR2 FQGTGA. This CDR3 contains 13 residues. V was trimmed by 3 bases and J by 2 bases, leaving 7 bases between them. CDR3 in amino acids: CASSLTENYGYTF. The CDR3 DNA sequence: TGTGCCAGCAGCTTGACAGAAAACTATGGCTACACCTTC. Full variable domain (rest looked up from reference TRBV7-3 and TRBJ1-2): GAGVSQTPSNKVTEKGKYVELRCDPISGHTALYWYRQSLGQGPEFLIYFQGTGAADDSGLPNDRFFAVRPEGSVSTLKIQRTERGDSAVYLCASSLTENYGYTFGSGTRLTVV.

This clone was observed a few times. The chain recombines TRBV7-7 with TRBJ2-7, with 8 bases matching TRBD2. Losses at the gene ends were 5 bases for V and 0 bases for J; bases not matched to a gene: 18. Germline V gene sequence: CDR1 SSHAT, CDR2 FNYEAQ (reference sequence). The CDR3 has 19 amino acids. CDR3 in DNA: TGTGCCAGCAGCGACCGTCGGGGGGGCCGTTACCACGGCTCCTACGAGCAGTACGTC. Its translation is CASSDRRGGRYHGSYEQYV.

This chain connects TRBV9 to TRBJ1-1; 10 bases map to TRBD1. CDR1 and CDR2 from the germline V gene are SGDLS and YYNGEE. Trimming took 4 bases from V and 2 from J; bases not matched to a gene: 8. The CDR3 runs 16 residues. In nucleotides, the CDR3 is TGTGCCAGCAGCCCCCCGGGACAGGGGCCCAACACTGAAGCTTTCTTT. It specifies CASSPPGQGPNTEAFF.

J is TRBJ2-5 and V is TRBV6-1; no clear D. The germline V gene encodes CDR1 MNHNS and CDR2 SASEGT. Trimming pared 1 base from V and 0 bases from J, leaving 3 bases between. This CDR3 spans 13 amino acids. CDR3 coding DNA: TGTGCCAGCAGTGAAGTTAACCAAGAGACCCAGTACTTC. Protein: CASSEVNQETQYF.

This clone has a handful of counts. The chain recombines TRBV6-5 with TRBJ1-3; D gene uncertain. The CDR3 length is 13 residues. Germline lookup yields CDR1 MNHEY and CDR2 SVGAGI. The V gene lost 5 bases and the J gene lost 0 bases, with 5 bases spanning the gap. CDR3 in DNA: TGTGCCAGCAGTCGTACCTCTGGAAACACCATATATTTT. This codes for CASSRTSGNTIYF.

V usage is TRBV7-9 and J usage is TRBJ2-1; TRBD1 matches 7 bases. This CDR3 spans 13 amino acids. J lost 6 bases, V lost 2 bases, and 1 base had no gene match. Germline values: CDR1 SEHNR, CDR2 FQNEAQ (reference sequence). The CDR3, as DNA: TGTGCCAGCAGCTTAACAGGGGTCAATGAGCAGTTCTTC. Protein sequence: CASSLTGVNEQFF.

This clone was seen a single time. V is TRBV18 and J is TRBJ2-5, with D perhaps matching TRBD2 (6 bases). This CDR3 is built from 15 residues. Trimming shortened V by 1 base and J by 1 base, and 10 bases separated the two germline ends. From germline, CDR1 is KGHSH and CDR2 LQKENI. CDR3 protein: CASSPLPAGQETQYF. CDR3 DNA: TGTGCCAGCTCACCACTTCCAGCGGGCCAAGAGACCCAGTACTTC.

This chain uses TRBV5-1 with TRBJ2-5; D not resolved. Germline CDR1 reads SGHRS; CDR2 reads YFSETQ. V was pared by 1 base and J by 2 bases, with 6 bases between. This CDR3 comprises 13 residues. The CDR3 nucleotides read TGCGCCAGCAGCTTGCAGGTTCAAGAGACCCAGTACTTC. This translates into CASSLQVQETQYF.

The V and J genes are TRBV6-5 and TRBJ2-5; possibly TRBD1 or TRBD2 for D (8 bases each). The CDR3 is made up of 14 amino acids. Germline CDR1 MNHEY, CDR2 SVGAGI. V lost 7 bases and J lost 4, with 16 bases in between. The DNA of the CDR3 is TGTGCCAGCACGATTAGCGGGACAGGAGAGACCCAGTACTTC. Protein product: CASTISGTGETQYF.

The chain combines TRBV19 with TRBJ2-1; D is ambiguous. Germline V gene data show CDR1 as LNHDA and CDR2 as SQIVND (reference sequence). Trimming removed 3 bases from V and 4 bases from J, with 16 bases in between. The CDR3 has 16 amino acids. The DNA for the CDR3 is TGTGCCAGTAGTATTAGACACCTCCCCCCATACAATGAGCAGTTCTTC. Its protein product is CASSIRHLPPYNEQFF. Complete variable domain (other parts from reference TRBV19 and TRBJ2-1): DGGITQSPKYLFRKEGQNVTLSCEQNLNHDAMYWYRQDPGQGLRLIYYSQIVNDFQKGDIAEGYSVSREKKESFPLTVTSAQKNPTAFYLCASSIRHLPPYNEQFFGPGTRLTVL.

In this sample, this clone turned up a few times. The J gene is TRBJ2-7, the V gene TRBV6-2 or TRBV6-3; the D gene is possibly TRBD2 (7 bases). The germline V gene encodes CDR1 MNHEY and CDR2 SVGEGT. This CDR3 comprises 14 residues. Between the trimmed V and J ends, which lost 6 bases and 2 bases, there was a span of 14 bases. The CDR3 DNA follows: TGTGCCAGCAGCCCCGTGCGGGGGCCCTACGAGCAGTACGTC. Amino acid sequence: CASSPVRGPYEQYV.

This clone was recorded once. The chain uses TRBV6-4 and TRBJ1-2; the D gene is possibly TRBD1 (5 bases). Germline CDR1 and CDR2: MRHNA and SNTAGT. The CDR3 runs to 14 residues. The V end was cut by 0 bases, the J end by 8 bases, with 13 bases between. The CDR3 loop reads CASSDSSRARGYTF. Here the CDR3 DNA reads TGTGCCAGCAGTGACTCGAGCAGGGCGAGGGGCTACACCTTC.

DNA of the CDR3: TGCGCCAGCAGCTTAACGACGGGCTCTGGAAACACCATATATTTT. Its protein product is CASSLTTGSGNTIYF. The chain has TRBV5-1 and TRBJ1-3; D remains ambiguous. The CDR3 contains 15 residues. CDR1 and CDR2 from the germline V gene are SGHRS and YFSETQ. The V end lost 2 bases, the J end lost 0 bases, and 9 bases lay between the germline ends. The full variable domain, rest sourced from reference TRBV5-1 and TRBJ1-3, is KAGVTQTPRYLIKTRGQQVTLSCSPISGHRSVSWYQQTPGQGLQFLFEYFSETQRNKGNFPGRFSGRQFSNSRSEMNVSTLELGDSALYLCASSLTTGSGNTIYFGEGSWLTVV.

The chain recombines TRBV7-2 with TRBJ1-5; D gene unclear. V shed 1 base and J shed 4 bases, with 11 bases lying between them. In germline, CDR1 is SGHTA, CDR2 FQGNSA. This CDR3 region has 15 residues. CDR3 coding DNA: TGTGCCAGCAGCTTAGTCTATCAGGATAATCAGCCCCAGCATTTT. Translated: CASSLVYQDNQPQHF.

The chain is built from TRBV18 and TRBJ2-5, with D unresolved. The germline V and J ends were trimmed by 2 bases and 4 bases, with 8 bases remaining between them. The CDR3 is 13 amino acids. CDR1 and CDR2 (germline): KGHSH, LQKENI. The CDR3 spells CASSPNWGETQYF. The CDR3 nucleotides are TGTGCCAGCTCACCAAATTGGGGAGAGACCCAGTACTTC.

The CDR3 DNA reads TGTGCCAGCTCACTCCGGGGACGGGGGGACGAGCAGTACGTC. Translation: CASSLRGRGDEQYV. This chain links TRBV18 with TRBJ2-7; 7 nucleotides line up with TRBD2. J gave up 5 bases and V 4 bases, and 8 bases lay outside the gene matches. The CDR3 sequence is 14 residues long. Germline assignment: CDR1 KGHSH and CDR2 LQKENI.

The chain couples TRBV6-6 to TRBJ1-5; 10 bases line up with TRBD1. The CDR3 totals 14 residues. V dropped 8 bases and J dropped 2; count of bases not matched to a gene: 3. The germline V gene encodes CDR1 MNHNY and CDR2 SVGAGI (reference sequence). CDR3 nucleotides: TGTGCCAGCTTGGGGACAGGGGGCAATCAGCCCCAGCATTTT. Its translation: CASLGTGGNQPQHF.

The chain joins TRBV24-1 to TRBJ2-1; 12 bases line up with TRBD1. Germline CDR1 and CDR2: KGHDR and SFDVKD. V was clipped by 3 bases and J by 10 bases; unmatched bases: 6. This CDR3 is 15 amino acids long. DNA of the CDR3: TGTGCCACCAGTGATGCCGGGACAGGGGGCTGGGAGCAGTTCTTC. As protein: CATSDAGTGGWEQFF.

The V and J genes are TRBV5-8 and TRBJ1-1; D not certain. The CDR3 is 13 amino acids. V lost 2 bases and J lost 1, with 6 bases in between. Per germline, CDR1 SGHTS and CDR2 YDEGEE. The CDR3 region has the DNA TGTGCCAGCAGCTTAGGGAAGAACACTGAAGCTTTCTTT. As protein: CASSLGKNTEAFF.